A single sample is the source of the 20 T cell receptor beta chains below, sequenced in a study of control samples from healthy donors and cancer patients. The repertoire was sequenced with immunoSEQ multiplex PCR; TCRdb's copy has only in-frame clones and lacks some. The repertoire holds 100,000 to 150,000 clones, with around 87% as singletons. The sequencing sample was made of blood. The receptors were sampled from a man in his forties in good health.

The CDR3 DNA sequence: TGCGCCAGCAGGGGGGTTAAGGGCAATCAGCCCCAGCATTTT. Protein: CASRGVKGNQPQHF. This chain joins TRBV10-1 and TRBJ1-5; weak D call: TRBD1 (5 bases). Deletions cut 6 bases from V and 2 bases from J, with 11 bases between. Germline CDR1 reads WNHNN; CDR2 reads SYGVQD (reference sequence). The CDR3 is made up of 14 amino acids.

The CDR3 reads CATSREQGREKLFF. The CDR3 nucleotides read TGTGCCACCAGCAGAGAACAGGGAAGGGAAAAACTGTTTTTT. The chain links TRBV15 to TRBJ1-4, with a tentative D call TRBD1 (6 bases). The germline CDR1 and CDR2 sequences are LNHNV and YYDKDF (reference sequence). Trimming removed 0 bases from V and 8 bases from J, with 10 bases in between. The CDR3 length is 14 residues.

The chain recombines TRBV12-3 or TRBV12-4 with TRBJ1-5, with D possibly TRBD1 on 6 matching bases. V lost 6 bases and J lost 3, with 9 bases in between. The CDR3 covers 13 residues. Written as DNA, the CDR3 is TGTGCCAGCAGACAGGGTGACAATCAGCCCCAGCATTTT. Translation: CASRQGDNQPQHF.

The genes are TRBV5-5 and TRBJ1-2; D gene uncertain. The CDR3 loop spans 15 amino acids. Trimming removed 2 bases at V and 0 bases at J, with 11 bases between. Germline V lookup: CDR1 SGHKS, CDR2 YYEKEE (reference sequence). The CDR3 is CASSLSVGSNYGYTF. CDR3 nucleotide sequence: TGTGCCAGCAGCTTATCCGTCGGATCTAACTATGGCTACACCTTC.

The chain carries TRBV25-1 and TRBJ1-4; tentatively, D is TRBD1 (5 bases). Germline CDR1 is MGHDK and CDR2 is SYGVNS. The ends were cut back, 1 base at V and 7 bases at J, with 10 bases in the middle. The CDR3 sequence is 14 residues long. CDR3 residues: CASSESGRGEKLFF. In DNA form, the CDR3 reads TGTGCCAGCAGTGAATCGGGGAGGGGTGAAAAACTGTTTTTT.

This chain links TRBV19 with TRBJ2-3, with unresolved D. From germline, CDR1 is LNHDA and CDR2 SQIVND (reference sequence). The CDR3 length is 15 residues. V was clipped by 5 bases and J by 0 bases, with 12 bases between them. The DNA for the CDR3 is TGTGCCAGTAGTTTGAGTATTACTAGCACAGATACGCAGTATTTT. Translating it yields CASSLSITSTDTQYF.

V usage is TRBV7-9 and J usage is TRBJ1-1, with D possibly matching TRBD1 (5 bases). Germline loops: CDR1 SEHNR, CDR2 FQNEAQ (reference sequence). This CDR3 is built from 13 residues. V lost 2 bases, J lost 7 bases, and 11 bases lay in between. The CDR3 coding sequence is TGTGCCAGCAGCTTATTAGGGGAGGGTGAAGCTTTCTTT. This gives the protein CASSLLGEGEAFF.

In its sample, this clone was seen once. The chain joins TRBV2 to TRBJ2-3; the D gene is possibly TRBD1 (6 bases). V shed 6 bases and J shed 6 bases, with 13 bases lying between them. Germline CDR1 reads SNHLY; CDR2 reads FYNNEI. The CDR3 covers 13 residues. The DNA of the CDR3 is TGTGCCAGCAGGAGACAGGAAGCGGATACGCAGTATTTT. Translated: CASRRQEADTQYF.

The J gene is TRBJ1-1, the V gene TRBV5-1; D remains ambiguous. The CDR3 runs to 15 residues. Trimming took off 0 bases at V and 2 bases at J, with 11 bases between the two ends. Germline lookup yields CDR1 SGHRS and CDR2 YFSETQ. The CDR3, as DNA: TGCGCCAGCAGCTTGGTTGCTACTCTCAACACTGAAGCTTTCTTT. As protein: CASSLVATLNTEAFF.

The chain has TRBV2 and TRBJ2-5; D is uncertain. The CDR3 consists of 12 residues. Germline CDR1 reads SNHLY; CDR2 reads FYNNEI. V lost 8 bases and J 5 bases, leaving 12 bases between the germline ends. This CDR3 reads CASRISRETQYF. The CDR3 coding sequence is TGTGCCAGCCGAATCTCCCGGGAGACCCAGTACTTC.

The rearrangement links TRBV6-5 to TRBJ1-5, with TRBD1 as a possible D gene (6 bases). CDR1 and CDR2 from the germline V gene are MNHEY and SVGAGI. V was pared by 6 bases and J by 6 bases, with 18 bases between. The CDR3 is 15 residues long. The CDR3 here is CASSDPGEEGQPQHF. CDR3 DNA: TGTGCCAGCAGCGATCCAGGGGAAGAGGGTCAGCCCCAGCATTTT.

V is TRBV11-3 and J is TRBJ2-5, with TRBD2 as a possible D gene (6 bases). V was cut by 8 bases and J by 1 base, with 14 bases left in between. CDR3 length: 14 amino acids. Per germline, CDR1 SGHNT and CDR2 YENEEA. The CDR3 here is CASSRTGGQETQYF. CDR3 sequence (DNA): TGTGCCAGCTCCCGGACCGGGGGCCAAGAGACCCAGTACTTC.

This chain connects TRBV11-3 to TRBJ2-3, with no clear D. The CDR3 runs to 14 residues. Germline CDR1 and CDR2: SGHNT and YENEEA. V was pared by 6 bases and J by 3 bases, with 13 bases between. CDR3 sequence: CASSRGPTTDTQYF. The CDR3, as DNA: TGTGCCAGCAGTAGAGGACCCACAACAGATACGCAGTATTTT.

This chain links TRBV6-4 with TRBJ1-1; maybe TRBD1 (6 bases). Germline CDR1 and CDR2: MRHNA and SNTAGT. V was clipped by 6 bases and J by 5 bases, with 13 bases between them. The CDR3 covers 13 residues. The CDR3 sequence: CASRQTGTTEAFF. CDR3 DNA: TGTGCCAGCAGACAGACAGGTACAACTGAAGCTTTCTTT.

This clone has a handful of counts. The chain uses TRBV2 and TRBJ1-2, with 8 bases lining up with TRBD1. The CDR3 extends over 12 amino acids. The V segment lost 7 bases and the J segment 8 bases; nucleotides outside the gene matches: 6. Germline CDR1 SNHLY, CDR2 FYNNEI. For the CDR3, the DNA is TGTGCCAGCAACCAGGACAGGGAGGGCTACACCTTC. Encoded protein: CASNQDREGYTF.

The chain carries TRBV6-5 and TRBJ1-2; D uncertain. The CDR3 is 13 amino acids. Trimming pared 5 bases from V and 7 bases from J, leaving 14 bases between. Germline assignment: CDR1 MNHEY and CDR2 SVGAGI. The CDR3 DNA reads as TGTGCCAGCAGTCCATCCTTCGAAGGTGGCTACACCTTC. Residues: CASSPSFEGGYTF.

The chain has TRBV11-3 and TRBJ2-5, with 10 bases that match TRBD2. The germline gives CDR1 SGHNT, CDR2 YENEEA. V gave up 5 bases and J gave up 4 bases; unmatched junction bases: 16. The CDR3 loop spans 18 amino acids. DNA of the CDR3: TGTGCCAGCAGCCGATCCCCGGCAGCGGGGGGGAAGGGAGAGACCCAGTACTTC. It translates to CASSRSPAAGGKGETQYF.

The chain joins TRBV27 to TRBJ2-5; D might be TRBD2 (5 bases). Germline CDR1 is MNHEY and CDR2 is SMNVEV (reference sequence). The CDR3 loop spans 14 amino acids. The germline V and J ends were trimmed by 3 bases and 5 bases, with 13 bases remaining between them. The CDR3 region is CASSFSWRRETQYF. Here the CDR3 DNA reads TGTGCCAGCAGTTTTTCCTGGCGGAGGGAGACCCAGTACTTC.

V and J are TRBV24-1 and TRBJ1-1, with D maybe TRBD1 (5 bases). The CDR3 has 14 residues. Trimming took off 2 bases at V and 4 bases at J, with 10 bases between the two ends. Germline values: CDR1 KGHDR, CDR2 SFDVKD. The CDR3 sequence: CATSDSAGSTEAFF. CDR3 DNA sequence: TGTGCCACCAGTGATTCAGCAGGGAGCACTGAAGCTTTCTTT.

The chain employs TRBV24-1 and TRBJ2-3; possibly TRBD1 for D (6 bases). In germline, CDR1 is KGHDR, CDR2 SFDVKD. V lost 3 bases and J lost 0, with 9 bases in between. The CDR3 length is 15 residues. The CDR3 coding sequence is TGTGCCACCAGTGATACAGGGCATAGCACAGATACGCAGTATTTT. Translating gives CATSDTGHSTDTQYF.